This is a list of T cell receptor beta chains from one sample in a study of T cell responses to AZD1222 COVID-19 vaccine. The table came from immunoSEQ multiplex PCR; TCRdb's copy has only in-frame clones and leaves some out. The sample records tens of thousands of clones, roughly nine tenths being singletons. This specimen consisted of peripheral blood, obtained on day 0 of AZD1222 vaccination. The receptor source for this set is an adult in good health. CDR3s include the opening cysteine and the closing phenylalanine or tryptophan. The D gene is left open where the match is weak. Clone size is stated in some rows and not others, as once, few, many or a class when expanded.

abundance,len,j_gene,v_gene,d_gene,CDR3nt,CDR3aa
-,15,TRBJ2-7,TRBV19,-,TGTGCCAGTAGTATAGGATATGAGGGCACTTACGAGCAGTACTTC,CASSIGYEGTYEQYF
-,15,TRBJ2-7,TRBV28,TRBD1,TGTGCCAGCAGCCATTCCGGGACAGGGTCCAACGAGCAGTACTTC,CASSHSGTGSNEQYF
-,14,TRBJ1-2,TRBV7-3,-,TGTGCCAGCAGCTTATCTGGGGGTAACTATGGCTACACCTTC,CASSLSGGNYGYTF
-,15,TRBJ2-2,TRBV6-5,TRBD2,TGTGCCAGCAACCAAAAGGGACTAGCGGCCGGGGAGCTGTTTTTT,CASNQKGLAAGELFF
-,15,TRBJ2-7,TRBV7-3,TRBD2,TGTGCCAGCAGCGTAAGCGGGAGCGGATCCTACGAGCAGTACTTC,CASSVSGSGSYEQYF
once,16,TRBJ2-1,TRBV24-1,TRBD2,TGTGCCACCAGTGATTTCGGCGGGAGCTCCTACAATGAGCAGTTCTTC,CATSDFGGSSYNEQFF
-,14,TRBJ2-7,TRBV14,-,TGTGCCAGCAGCCAATGGACGGAAGCCTACGAGCAGTACTTC,CASSQWTEAYEQYF
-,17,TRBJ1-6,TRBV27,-,TGTGCCAGCAGTTTCACAAAACAGGGAACCTATAATTCACCCCTCCACTTT,CASSFTKQGTYNSPLHF
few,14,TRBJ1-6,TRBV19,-,TGTGCCAGTAGTATCGGGGTCTTAAATTCACCCCTCCACTTT,CASSIGVLNSPLHF
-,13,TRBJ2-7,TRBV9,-,TGTGCCAGCAGCGTAGCTTCTCTTGACGAGCAGTACTTC,CASSVASLDEQYF
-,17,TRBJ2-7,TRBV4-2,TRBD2,TGTGCCAGCAGCCAAGGCTCGAGACTAGCGGGAGTCTACGAGCAGTACTTC,CASSQGSRLAGVYEQYF
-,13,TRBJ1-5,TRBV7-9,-,TGTGCCAGCAGCTTAGAAGGCGATCAGCCCCAGCATTTT,CASSLEGDQPQHF
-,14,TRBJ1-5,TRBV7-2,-,TGTGCCAGCAGCTCGCCGGGGTACAATCAGCCCCAGCATTTT,CASSSPGYNQPQHF
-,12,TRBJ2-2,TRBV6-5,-,TGTGCCAGCAGTTACTCCCAGGGGGAGCTGTTTTTT,CASSYSQGELFF
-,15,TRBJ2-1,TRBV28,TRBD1,TGTGCCAGCAGTTCCCAGACAGGGCCATACAATGAGCAGTTCTTC,CASSSQTGPYNEQFF
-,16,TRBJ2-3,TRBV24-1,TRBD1,TGTGCCACCAGTGATTCCGGGACAGGGTCTCCAGATACGCAGTATTTT,CATSDSGTGSPDTQYF
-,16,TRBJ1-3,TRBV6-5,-,TGTGCCAGCAGTTACTCGAATCGGGGTCTTGGAAACACCATATATTTT,CASSYSNRGLGNTIYF
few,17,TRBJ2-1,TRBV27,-,TGTGCCAGCAGTTTTTCTATAGACAAGAGCCCCTACAATGAGCAGTTCTTC,CASSFSIDKSPYNEQFF
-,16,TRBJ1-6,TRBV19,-,TGTGCCAGTAATTTCTTTACCGGGACTTCGGATTCACCCCTCCACTTT,CASNFFTGTSDSPLHF
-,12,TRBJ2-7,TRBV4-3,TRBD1,TGCGCCAGCAGCCTACAGGGGAGCGAGCAGTACTTC,CASSLQGSEQYF
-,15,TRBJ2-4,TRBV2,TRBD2,TGTGCCAGCAGAGTCCCGGGACTAGGGGGAAACATTCAGTACTTC,CASRVPGLGGNIQYF
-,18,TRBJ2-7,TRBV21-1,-,TGTGCCAGCAGTAACTTGGGCCAGGCGGGAGTATTGGCCTACGAGCAGTACTTC,CASSNLGQAGVLAYEQYF
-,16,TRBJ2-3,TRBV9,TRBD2,TGTGCCAGCAGCGTAGGCGTAGCGGGAGGGTTAGATACGCAGTATTTT,CASSVGVAGGLDTQYF
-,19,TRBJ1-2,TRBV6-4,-,TGTGCCAGCAGTGACTCGCCTAAGGGGGAGCATCTCAGGGGCGATGGCTACACCTTC,CASSDSPKGEHLRGDGYTF
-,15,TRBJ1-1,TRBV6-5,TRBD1,TGTGCCAGCAGCTACACGGGACAGGGGAACACTGAAGCTTTCTTT,CASSYTGQGNTEAFF
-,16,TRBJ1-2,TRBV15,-,TGTGCCACCAGCAGAGAGAATGGGAGGACTGCTTATGGCTACACCTTC,CATSRENGRTAYGYTF
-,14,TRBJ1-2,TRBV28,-,TGTGCCAGCAGGTCCGGGCAGGGAGACTATGGCTACACCTTC,CASRSGQGDYGYTF
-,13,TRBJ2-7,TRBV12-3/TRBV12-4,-,TGTGCCAGCAGTACATCGGGCGCCTACGAGCAGTACTTC,CASSTSGAYEQYF
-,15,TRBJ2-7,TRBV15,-,TGTGCCACCAGCAGAGATGGGGGGAACAGCTACGAGCAGTACTTC,CATSRDGGNSYEQYF
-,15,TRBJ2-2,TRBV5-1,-,TGCGCCAGCAGCCCCTATGGGGTGAACACCGAGGAGCTGTTTTTT,CASSPYGVNTEELFF
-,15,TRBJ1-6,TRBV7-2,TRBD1,TGTGCCAGCAGCACCTGGACAGGGGGAAATTCACCCCTCCACTTT,CASSTWTGGNSPLHF
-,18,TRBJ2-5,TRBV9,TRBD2,TGTGCCAGCAGCGTAGCGGACCTAGCGGGAGTGTCTGGAGAGACCCAGTACTTC,CASSVADLAGVSGETQYF
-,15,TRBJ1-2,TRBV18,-,TGTGCCAGCTCACCGACTACGGGGGCGCGGAATGGCTACACCTTC,CASSPTTGARNGYTF
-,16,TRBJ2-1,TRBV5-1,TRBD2,TGCGCCAGCAGCTTCGGACTAGCGGGAGGCGCGGATGAGCAGTTCTTC,CASSFGLAGGADEQFF
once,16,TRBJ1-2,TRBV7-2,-,TGTGCCAGCCACAGTGGACTAGGACAAGCTAACTATGGCTACACCTTC,CASHSGLGQANYGYTF
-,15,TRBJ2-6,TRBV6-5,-,TGTGCCAGCAGCCCGGACCGTAATGGGGCCAACGTCCTGACTTTC,CASSPDRNGANVLTF
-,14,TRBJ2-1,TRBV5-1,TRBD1,TGCGCCAGCAGCGGACAGGGGGCAGGTGATGAGCAGTTCTTC,CASSGQGAGDEQFF
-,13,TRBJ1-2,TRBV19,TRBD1,TGTGCCAGTAGTGGGGACAGTGACTATGGCTACACCTTC,CASSGDSDYGYTF
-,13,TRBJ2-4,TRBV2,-,TGTGCCAGCACACAGATTCGGGTTGACATTCAGTACTTC,CASTQIRVDIQYF
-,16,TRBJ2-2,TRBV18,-,TGTGCCAGCTCACCACAGTCGGGGGAGAACACCGGGGAGCTGTTTTTT,CASSPQSGENTGELFF
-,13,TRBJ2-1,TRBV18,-,TGTGCCAGCTCACCACCCTCCGGTAATGAGCAGTTCTTC,CASSPPSGNEQFF
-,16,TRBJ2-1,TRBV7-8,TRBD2,TGTGCCAGCAGCTTAGCAACTAGCGGGAGGCGGGACGAGCAGTTCTTC,CASSLATSGRRDEQFF
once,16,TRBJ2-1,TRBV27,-,TGTGCCAGCAGTTTGGGGTATGGAAACCGAAAATCGGGGCAGTTCTTC,CASSLGYGNRKSGQFF
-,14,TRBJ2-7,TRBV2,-,TGTGCCAGCCTCCCAGCCGGACAGTCGGGACGGCAGTACTTC,CASLPAGQSGRQYF
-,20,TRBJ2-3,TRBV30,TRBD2,TGTGCCTGGAGTGTTTTGCGGACTAGCGGGAGAGGGGGCACGGCAGATACGCAGTATTTT,CAWSVLRTSGRGGTADTQYF
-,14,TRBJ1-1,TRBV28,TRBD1,TGTGCCAGCAGTGGGGGACAGTGGAACACTGAAGCTTTCTTT,CASSGGQWNTEAFF
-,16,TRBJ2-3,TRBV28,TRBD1,TGTGCCAGCAGTTTACGCTACAGGGGGCTTGGAGATACGCAGTATTTT,CASSLRYRGLGDTQYF
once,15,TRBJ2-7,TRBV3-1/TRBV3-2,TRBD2,TGTGCCAGCAGCCAAGGGGCTAGCGGCTCCTACGAGCAGTACTTC,CASSQGASGSYEQYF
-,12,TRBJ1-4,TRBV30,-,TGTGCCCTTGGACAGAACAATGAAAAACTGTTTTTT,CALGQNNEKLFF
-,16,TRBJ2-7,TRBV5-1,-,TGCGCCAGCAGCTTGGCCGGCAGGGAATTTTTCAACGAGCAGTACTTC,CASSLAGREFFNEQYF
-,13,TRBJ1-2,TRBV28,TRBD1,TGTGCCACCCAGACAGGGGACGACTATGGCTACACCTTC,CATQTGDDYGYTF
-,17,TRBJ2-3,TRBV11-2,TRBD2,TGTGCCAGCAGCTTATCGCGGTCAAGCGGGAGTTCGAATACGCAGTATTTT,CASSLSRSSGSSNTQYF